The 5 T cell receptor beta chains in this list originate from one sample, sequenced in a study of beta chain features in type 1 diabetes. Findings and limits, study-wide: Type 1 diabetes patients showed a moderate but significant shortening of TCRB CDR3s in all four CD4+ subsets.

The sequenced template was cDNA made from the entire isolated RNA. Clones were read by immunoSEQ multiplex PCR, and TCRdb kept only the in-frame ones, dropping some. The sample shows some 190,000 clones, around 7.8% of them seen only once. Their cognate antigens are unknown. The sequenced sample was central memory CD4+ T cells from blood. The receptors originated from a middle-aged woman with type 1 diabetes.

In this sample, this clone turned up a few times. The rearrangement links TRBV29-1 to TRBJ2-1; tentatively, D is TRBD2 (6 bases). CDR3 length: 13 residues. The germline gives CDR1 SQVTM, CDR2 ANQGSEA. V was cut by 3 bases and J by 8 bases, with 14 bases left in between. Here the CDR3 reads CSVEGLRGDEQFF. For the CDR3, the DNA is TGCAGCGTTGAGGGACTCCGAGGCGATGAGCAGTTCTTC.

The rearrangement uses TRBV6-5 and TRBJ2-1, with 13 bases that match TRBD2. The CDR3 runs 15 residues. Unmatched junction bases numbered 2, after V lost 5 bases and J lost 4 bases. Germline assignment: CDR1 MNHEY and CDR2 SVGAGI. CDR3 sequence reads: CASSQLAGGYNEQFF. For the CDR3, the DNA is TGTGCCAGCAGTCAACTAGCGGGAGGGTACAATGAGCAGTTCTTC.

The chain couples TRBV9 to TRBJ2-3, with D possibly being TRBD2 (6 bases). Germline V gene lookup returns CDR1 SGDLS and CDR2 YYNGEE. This CDR3 comprises 14 residues. V gave up 5 bases and J gave up 0 bases, with 10 bases separating them. The CDR3 DNA is TGTGCCAGCAGTTCGGAGGGGAGCACAGATACGCAGTATTTT. Protein: CASSSEGSTDTQYF.

This clone was recorded a few times. V is TRBV7-9 and J is TRBJ2-7, with a possible D match to TRBD2 (5 bases). The V gene's germline CDR1 is SEHNR and CDR2 FQNEAQ (reference sequence). V shed 1 base and J shed 5 bases, with 6 bases lying between them. CDR3 length: 12 amino acids. DNA for the CDR3: TGTGCCAGCAGCTTAGAGAGGGACGAGCAGTACTTC. This sequence encodes CASSLERDEQYF.

This clone was detected a few times. V and J are TRBV5-1 and TRBJ2-5, with D perhaps TRBD2 (6 bases). V gave up 6 bases and J gave up 5 bases, with 23 bases separating them. The CDR3 runs to 16 residues. Germline V CDR1 and CDR2: SGHRS, YFSETQ. Written as DNA, the CDR3 is TGCGCCAGCAACGAGTTGGGGACTGGGGGTTTGGAGACCCAGTACTTC. Translation gives CASNELGTGGLETQYF.